Here is one TCR beta chain with its context. The entry originates in a study of blood T cell repertoires in COVID-19. Study context: Italy, Spain and the United States were the sources of the convalescent and acute COVID-19 samples. The analysed material was cDNA or gDNA that came from T cells, B-cell-depleted T cells, or PBMCs.

The table came from immunoSEQ multiplex PCR; TCRdb's copy has only in-frame clones and leaves some out. Seen here are 250,000 to 350,000 clones, around 86% observed once, and the top ten hold more than 9%. This CDR3 spans 15 amino acids. Trimming took 4 bases from V and 2 from J; bases not matched to a gene: 6. Germline V gene data show CDR1 as ENHRY and CDR2 as SYGVKD. Participant ages covered 18 to 89 years across approximately 25 US areas. Grouping used clinical history reported by participants in a survey and questionnaire. This sequence was found in a woman aged 18-29 years who had recovered from COVID-19. The chain joins TRBV10-3 to TRBJ1-2; 8 bases map to TRBD1. Sequencing was performed on PBMCs or T cells enriched from blood (not recorded which). This chain's CDR3 is CAISGSDRANYGYTF. CDR3 coding DNA: TGTGCCATCAGTGGGTCGGACAGGGCCAACTATGGCTACACCTTC.